This is a list of T cell receptor beta chains from one sample in a study of prognosis after radiotherapy for stage I lung cancer. TCRdb reprocessed the multiplex PCR reads via MiXCR and lists one record per CDR3 protein. The data contain under 20,000 distinct CDR3 sequences, 40% to 50% of them singletons. Sequenced material: PBMCs, taken before or after stereotactic body radiation therapy (not recorded which). The source of these receptors is a donor aged 50 or older with non-small cell lung cancer. The CDR3 runs from the conserved cysteine through the conserved F or W. A D gene is named only where the DNA matches it firmly. Only part of the rows carry a size: once, few, many, or a class if the clone is expanded.

V	size	D	J	DNA	CDR3
TRBV5-6	many	NA	TRBJ1-5	TGTGCCAGCTCCGAGGGGACAAATCAGCCCCAGCATTTT	CASSEGTNQPQHF
TRBV2	many	TRBD1	TRBJ1-5	TGTGCCAGCAGCGGACAGGGGGCGAAGCCCCAGCATTTT	CASSGQGAKPQHF
TRBV4-1	NA	NA	TRBJ2-7	TGCGCCAGCAGCCAAGATCCTAGCGTGCCCTACGAGCAGTACTTC	CASSQDPSVPYEQYF
TRBV19	many	NA	TRBJ2-1	TGTGCCAGTAGTATATCATTAGGCGGGCCGAGCTCCTACAATGAGCAGTTCTTC	CASSISLGGPSSYNEQFF
TRBV6-1	once	NA	TRBJ1-6	TGTGCCAGCAAGCTTGCCCGGGGATCGGGTTCACCCCTCCACTTT	CASKLARGSGSPLHF
TRBV20-1	many	NA	TRBJ2-7	TGCAGTGCAACTCATCAAATCGAGCAGTACTTC	CSATHQIEQYF
TRBV14	NA	NA	TRBJ2-7	TGTGCCAGCAGCCAAGATCCAGGGGCCAGGCGCGAGCAGTACTTC	CASSQDPGARREQYF
TRBV11-2	NA	TRBD1	TRBJ1-1	TGTGCCAGCAGCTTAGGATTTCGCAGGGGGGGAGCTTTCTTT	CASSLGFRRGGAFF
TRBV15	many	TRBD1	TRBJ1-5	TGTGCCACCAGCAGAGAAGGACAGGGACGTCAGCCCCAGCATTTT	CATSREGQGRQPQHF
TRBV7-9	NA	NA	TRBJ2-2	TGTGCCAGCAGCTCACAGCGGGCCTCCACCGGGGAGCCGTTTTTT	CASSSQRASTGEPFF
TRBV6-9	NA	NA	TRBJ1-4	TGTGCCAGCAGTTGCGGTACCGGCGGGTCATACGTAGGCAGGGAAGGAGAAAAACTGTTTTTT	CASSCGTGGSYVGREGEKLFF
TRBV27	NA	NA	TRBJ2-2	TGTGCCAGCAGTTCCAAGGGGGAGCTGTTTTTT	CASSSKGELFF
TRBV20-1	many	NA	TRBJ1-4	TGCAGCGCCCCGCGACCCTCAACTAATGAAAAACTGTTTTTT	CSAPRPSTNEKLFF
TRBV6-5	NA	NA	TRBJ1-1	TGTGCCAGCAGTTACTCATCAGGTCTCGCTGAAGCTTTCTTT	CASSYSSGLAEAFF
TRBV28	many	NA	TRBJ1-5	TGTGCCAGCAGTTTATCCCTCCATAGCAATCAGCCCCAGCATTTT	CASSLSLHSNQPQHF
TRBV6-2/TRBV6-3	NA	TRBD1	TRBJ2-2	TGTGCCAGCCGGGGACAGGGGGCATATAACGCGAACACCGGGGAGCTGTTTTTT	CASRGQGAYNANTGELFF
TRBV5-1	many	NA	TRBJ1-5	TGCGCCAGCAGCTTCGATGGGGCGCGGGATCAGCCCCAGCATTTT	CASSFDGARDQPQHF
TRBV6-4	medium-sized	NA	TRBJ2-2	TGTGCCAGCAGTAGATCCGGGTTGGACACCGGGGAGCTGTTTTTT	CASSRSGLDTGELFF
TRBV28	NA	NA	TRBJ2-6	TGTGCCACAGGTGGATCGGCTGGGGCCAACGTCCTGACTTTC	CATGGSAGANVLTF
TRBV20-1	NA	NA	TRBJ1-6	TGCAGTGCTAGCGCGTCTTGTGTGGCAGTTTATAATTCACCCCTCCACTTT	CSASASCVAVYNSPLHF
TRBV11-2	NA	TRBD1	TRBJ2-3	TGTGCCAGTAGCCAGGACAGGGTACAAGATACGCAGTATTTT	CASSQDRVQDTQYF
TRBV7-6	once	TRBD1	TRBJ1-1	TGTGCCAGCAGCCTTGACAGGGGCACTGAAGCTTTCTTT	CASSLDRGTEAFF
TRBV7-9	NA	NA	TRBJ2-7	TGTGCCAGCAGCCGGGGACTTAACTCCTACGAGCAGTACTTC	CASSRGLNSYEQYF